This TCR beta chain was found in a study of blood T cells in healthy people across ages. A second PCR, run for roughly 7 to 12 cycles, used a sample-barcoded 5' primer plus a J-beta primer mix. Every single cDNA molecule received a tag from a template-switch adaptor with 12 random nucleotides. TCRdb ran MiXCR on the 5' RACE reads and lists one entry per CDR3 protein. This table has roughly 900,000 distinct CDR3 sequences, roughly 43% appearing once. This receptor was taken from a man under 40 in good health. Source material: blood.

The CDR3 is CASSYSTWTVRGYTF. The CDR3 DNA is TGTGCCAGCAGTTACTCGACCTGGACAGTGCGTGGCTACACCTTC. This chain connects TRBV6-2 or TRBV6-3 to TRBJ1-2, with D possibly being TRBD1 (6 bases). CDR3 length: 15 amino acids. V dropped 0 bases and J dropped 7 bases, with 15 bases sitting between them. Germline CDR1 MNHEY, CDR2 SVGEGT.